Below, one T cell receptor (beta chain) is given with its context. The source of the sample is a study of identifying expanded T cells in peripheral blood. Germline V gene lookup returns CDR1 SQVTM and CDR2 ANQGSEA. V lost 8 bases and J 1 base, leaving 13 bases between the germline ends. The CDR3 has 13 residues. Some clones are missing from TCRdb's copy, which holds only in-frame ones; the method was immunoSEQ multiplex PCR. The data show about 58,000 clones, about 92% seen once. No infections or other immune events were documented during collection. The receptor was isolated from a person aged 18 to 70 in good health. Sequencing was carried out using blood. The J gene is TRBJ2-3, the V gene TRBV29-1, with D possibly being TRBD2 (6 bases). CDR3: CSHPGEGTDTQYF. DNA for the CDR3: TGCAGCCACCCGGGGGAGGGCACAGATACGCAGTATTTT.